Listed below are T cell receptor beta chains from one sample, sequenced in a study of blood T cell repertoires in COVID-19. Profiling relied on immunoSEQ multiplex PCR, and the TCRdb table lists in-frame clones only, not all of them. Among around 240,000 clones listed, around 86% were seen once. The sample taken for sequencing was peripheral blood. The receptors were sampled from a woman aged 25 to 39 who had recovered from COVID-19. The CDR3 runs from the conserved cysteine through the conserved F or W. The D gene is left open where the match is weak. The size field is filled for only some rows; it gives once, few, many or a size class.

v_gene	abundance	j_gene	d_gene	CDR3nt	CDR3aa
TRBV9	once	TRBJ1-1	.	TGTGCCAGCAACCCTTGGAGAGGGGGGGGTAGAACTGAAGCTTTCTTT	CASNPWRGGGRTEAFF
TRBV6-2/TRBV6-3	few	TRBJ2-1	TRBD1	TGTGCCAGCAGTTTAGTTGGGACAGCAACCGAGGAGCAGTTCTTC	CASSLVGTATEEQFF
TRBV4-1	once	TRBJ2-7	TRBD1	TGCGCCAGCAGCCAAGATCCGGGACAGGGGTACGAGCAGTACTTC	CASSQDPGQGYEQYF
TRBV5-1	.	TRBJ2-3	TRBD2	TGCGCCAGCAGCCCAGGAGCGGGGGCGGGCACAGATACGCAGTATTTT	CASSPGAGAGTDTQYF
TRBV7-7	.	TRBJ2-7	TRBD1	TGTGCCAGCAGCTTAGAGCCCGGACAGGGTAGGGTCTACGAGCAGTACTTC	CASSLEPGQGRVYEQYF
TRBV18	.	TRBJ2-7	TRBD1	TGTGCCAGCTCAAACAACAGGGGGCCCTACGAGCAGTACTTC	CASSNNRGPYEQYF
TRBV5-6	.	TRBJ1-3	.	TGTGCCAGCACCTTGGGGGTAGTTTCTGGGCCTGGAAACACCATATATTTT	CASTLGVVSGPGNTIYF
TRBV7-7	.	TRBJ1-3	.	TGTGCCAGCAGCCCAGAGGTGGGTGTTTACGGAAACACCATATATTTT	CASSPEVGVYGNTIYF
TRBV25-1	once	TRBJ2-7	.	TGTGCCAGCAGTGGGCTTTCCTACGAGCAGTACTTC	CASSGLSYEQYF
TRBV6-6	.	TRBJ1-2	.	TGTGCCAGCAGGAGGGTGGAAGGCTACACCTTC	CASRRVEGYTF
TRBV13	.	TRBJ2-7	.	TGTGCCAGCAGCGGAGAGACAGGAGCCTACGAGCAGTACTTC	CASSGETGAYEQYF
TRBV4-2	.	TRBJ2-1	TRBD2	TGTGCCAGCAGCCACCCTGGGCGGGCTAGCGGGGCCTACAATGAGCAGTTCTTC	CASSHPGRASGAYNEQFF
TRBV27	.	TRBJ2-7	TRBD1	TGTGCCAGCAGTCCTTATCTGGGACAGGGCCTCGAGCAGTACTTC	CASSPYLGQGLEQYF
TRBV10-3	.	TRBJ2-5	TRBD1	TGTGCCATCAGTGATCCCCCGGGACAGGGAGATCCGGAGACCCAGTACTTC	CAISDPPGQGDPETQYF
TRBV7-6	.	TRBJ2-5	TRBD2	TGTGCCAGCAGCTTAGGGGACGGGGGGGCCGCTGAGACCCAGTACTTC	CASSLGDGGAAETQYF
TRBV6-6	.	TRBJ2-5	TRBD1	TGTGCCAGCAGCTCGCTGGGACAGGCCGAGACCCAGTACTTC	CASSSLGQAETQYF
TRBV7-2	.	TRBJ2-5	TRBD2	TGTGCCAGCAGCTCCGGGGGGGCCGGCGAGACCCAGTACTTC	CASSSGGAGETQYF
TRBV5-4	.	TRBJ2-2	TRBD1	TGTGCCAGCAGCCCCAGACAGGGAGTAGGCACCGGGGAGCTGTTTTTT	CASSPRQGVGTGELFF
TRBV12-3/TRBV12-4	.	TRBJ2-5	.	TGTGCCAGCATGGGGGCCCAAGAGACCCAGTACTTC	CASMGAQETQYF
TRBV19	once	TRBJ1-3	.	TGTGCCAGTAGTATAACCGGGACACAGTCTGGAAACACCATATATTTT	CASSITGTQSGNTIYF
TRBV7-2	few	TRBJ1-5	.	TGTGCCAGCAGCGGGAGAGGGGGTGCTCAGCCCCAGCATTTT	CASSGRGGAQPQHF
TRBV4-3	.	TRBJ1-1	TRBD1	TGCGCCAGCAGCCCCCAGGGGGCAGGAACTGAAGCTTTCTTT	CASSPQGAGTEAFF
TRBV18	.	TRBJ2-5	.	TGTGCCAGCTCGCCACAGACTAGATTGTCCGAGACCCAGTACTTC	CASSPQTRLSETQYF
TRBV27	.	TRBJ1-5	.	TGTGCCAGCAGTTCCCTCTTAGGAGGCGCCTCGGTGGCCCAGCATTTT	CASSSLLGGASVAQHF
TRBV15	.	TRBJ1-5	.	TGTGCCACCAGCAGAGATCCCACTACCCCTAGCAATCAGCCCCAGCATTTT	CATSRDPTTPSNQPQHF
TRBV18	.	TRBJ1-1	.	TGTGCCAGCTCACCAGATCCGTTCGTCAGCACTGAAGCTTTCTTT	CASSPDPFVSTEAFF
TRBV11-2	.	TRBJ2-5	.	TGTGCCAGCAGCCCGGGAATACAAGAGACCCAGTACTTC	CASSPGIQETQYF
TRBV9	.	TRBJ2-1	TRBD2	TGTGCCAGCAGCGTAGCTGGGCGGGGGGGCCTCAATGAGCAGTTCTTC	CASSVAGRGGLNEQFF
TRBV2	.	TRBJ2-5	TRBD2	TGTGCCAGCAGTGAATCGCTAGCGGGGGGAATGGAGACCCAGTACTTC	CASSESLAGGMETQYF
TRBV30	.	TRBJ2-7	.	TGTGCCTGGAGGAGGGATGTAAAGCAGTACTTC	CAWRRDVKQYF
TRBV7-3	.	TRBJ2-1	TRBD2	TGTGCCAGCAGCGTAACTAGCGGGGGGCACGGTGAGCAGTTCTTC	CASSVTSGGHGEQFF
TRBV12-3/TRBV12-4	.	TRBJ2-7	.	TGTGCCAGCAGTTTAGCTGAGGTCCCCGAGCAGTACTTC	CASSLAEVPEQYF
TRBV5-1	.	TRBJ2-7	TRBD1	TGCGCCAGCAGCGGGGGCGGCGACAGGGGACTCTACGAGCAGTACTTC	CASSGGGDRGLYEQYF